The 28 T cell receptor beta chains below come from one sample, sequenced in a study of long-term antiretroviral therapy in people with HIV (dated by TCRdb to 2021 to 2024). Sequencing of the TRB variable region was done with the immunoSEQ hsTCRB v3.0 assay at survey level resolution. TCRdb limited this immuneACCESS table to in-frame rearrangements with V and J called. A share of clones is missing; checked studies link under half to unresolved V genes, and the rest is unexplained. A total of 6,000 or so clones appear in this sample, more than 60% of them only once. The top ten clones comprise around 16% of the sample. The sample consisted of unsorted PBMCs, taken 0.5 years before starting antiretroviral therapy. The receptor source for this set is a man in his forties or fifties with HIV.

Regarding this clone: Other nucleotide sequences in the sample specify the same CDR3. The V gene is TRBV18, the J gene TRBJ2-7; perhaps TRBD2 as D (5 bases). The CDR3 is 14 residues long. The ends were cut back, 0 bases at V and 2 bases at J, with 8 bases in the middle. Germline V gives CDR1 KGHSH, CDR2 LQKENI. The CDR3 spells CASSPPDGTYEQYF. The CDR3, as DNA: TGTGCCAGCTCACCACCGGACGGGACCTACGAGCAGTACTTC.

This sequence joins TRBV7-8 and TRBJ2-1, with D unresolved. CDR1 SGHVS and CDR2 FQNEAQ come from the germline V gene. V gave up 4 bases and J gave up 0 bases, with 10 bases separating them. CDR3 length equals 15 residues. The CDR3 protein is CASSSTLLSYNEQFF. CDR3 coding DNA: TGTGCCAGCAGCTCCACCTTACTCTCCTACAATGAGCAGTTCTTC.

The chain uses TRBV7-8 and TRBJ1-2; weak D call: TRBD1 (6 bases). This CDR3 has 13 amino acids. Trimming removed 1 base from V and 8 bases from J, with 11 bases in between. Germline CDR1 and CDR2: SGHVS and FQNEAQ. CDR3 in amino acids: CASSLDRAAGYTF. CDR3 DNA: TGTGCCAGCAGCTTAGACAGGGCTGCGGGCTACACCTTC. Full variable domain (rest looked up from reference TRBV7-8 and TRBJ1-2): GAGVSQSPRYKVAKRGQDVALRCDPISGHVSLFWYQQALGQGPEFLTYFQNEAQLDKSGLPSDRFFAERPEGSVSTLKIQRTQQEDSAVYLCASSLDRAAGYTFGSGTRLTVV.

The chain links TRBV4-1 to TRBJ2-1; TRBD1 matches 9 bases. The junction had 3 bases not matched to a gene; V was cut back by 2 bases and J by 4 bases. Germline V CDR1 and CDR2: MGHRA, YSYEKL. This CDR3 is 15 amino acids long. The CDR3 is CASSQRQGGYNEQFF. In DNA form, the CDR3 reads TGCGCCAGCAGCCAAAGACAGGGGGGTTACAATGAGCAGTTCTTC.

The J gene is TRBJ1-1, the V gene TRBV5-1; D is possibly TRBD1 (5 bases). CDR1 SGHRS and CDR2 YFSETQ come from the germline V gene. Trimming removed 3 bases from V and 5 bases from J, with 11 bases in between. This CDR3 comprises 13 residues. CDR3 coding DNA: TGCGCCAGCAGCTCTCGAGGGGAAACTGAAGCTTTCTTT. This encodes CASSSRGETEAFF.

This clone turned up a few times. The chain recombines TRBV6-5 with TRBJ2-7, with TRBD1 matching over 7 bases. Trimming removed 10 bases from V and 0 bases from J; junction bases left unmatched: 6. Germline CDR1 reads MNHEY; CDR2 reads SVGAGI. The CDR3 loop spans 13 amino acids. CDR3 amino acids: CATLGDSSYEQYF. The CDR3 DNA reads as TGTGCCACCTTAGGGGACAGCTCCTACGAGCAGTACTTC.

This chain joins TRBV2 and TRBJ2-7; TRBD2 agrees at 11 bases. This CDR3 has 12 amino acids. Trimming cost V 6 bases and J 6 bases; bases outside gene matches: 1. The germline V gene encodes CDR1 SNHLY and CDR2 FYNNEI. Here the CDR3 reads CASRLAGGEQYF. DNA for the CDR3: TGTGCCAGCAGGCTAGCGGGGGGCGAGCAGTACTTC. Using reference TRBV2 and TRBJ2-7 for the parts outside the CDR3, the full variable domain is EPEVTQTPSHQVTQMGQEVILRCVPISNHLYFYWYRQILGQKVEFLVSFYNNEISEKSEIFDDQFSVERPDGSNFTLKIRSTKLEDSAMYFCASRLAGGEQYFGPGTRLTVT.

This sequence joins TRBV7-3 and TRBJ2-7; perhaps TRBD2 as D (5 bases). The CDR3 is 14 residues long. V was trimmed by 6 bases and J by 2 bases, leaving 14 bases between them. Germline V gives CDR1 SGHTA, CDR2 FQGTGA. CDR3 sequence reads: CASRDQDFAYEQYF. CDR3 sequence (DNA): TGTGCCAGCAGAGATCAGGACTTCGCCTACGAGCAGTACTTC.

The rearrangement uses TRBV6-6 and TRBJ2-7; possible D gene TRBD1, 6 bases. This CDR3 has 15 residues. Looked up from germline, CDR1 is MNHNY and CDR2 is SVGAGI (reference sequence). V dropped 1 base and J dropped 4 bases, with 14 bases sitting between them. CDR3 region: CASSYFGDTVYEQYF. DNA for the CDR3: TGTGCCAGCAGTTACTTTGGGGACACCGTTTACGAGCAGTACTTC.

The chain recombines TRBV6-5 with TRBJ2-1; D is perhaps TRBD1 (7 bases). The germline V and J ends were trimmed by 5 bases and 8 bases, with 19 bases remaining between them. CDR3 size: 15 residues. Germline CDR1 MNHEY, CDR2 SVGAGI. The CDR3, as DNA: TGTGCCAGCAGTCAAGACAGGGAGGTTTGCCATGAGCAGTTCTTC. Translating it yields CASSQDREVCHEQFF.

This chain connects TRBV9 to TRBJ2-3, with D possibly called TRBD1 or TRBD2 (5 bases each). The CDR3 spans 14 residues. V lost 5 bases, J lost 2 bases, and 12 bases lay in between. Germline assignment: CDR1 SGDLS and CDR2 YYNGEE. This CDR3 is CASSNVGDTDTQYF. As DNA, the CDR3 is TGTGCCAGCAGTAATGTGGGGGACACAGATACGCAGTATTTT.

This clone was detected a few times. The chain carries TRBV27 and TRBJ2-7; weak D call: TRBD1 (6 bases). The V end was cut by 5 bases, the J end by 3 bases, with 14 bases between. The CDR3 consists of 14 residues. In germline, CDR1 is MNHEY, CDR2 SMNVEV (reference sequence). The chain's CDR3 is CASSKSDRFYEQYF. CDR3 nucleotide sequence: TGTGCCAGCAGTAAATCTGACAGGTTCTACGAGCAGTACTTC.

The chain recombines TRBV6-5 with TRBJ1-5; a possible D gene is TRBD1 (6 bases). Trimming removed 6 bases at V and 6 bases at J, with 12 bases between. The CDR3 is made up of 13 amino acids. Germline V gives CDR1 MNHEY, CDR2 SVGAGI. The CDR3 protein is CASSPGVTQPQHF. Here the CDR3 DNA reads TGTGCCAGCAGCCCAGGGGTTACTCAGCCCCAGCATTTT.

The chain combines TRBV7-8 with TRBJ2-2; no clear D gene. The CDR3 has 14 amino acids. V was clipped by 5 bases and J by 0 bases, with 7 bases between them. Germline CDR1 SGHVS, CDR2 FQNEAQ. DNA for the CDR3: TGTGCCAGCAGCCCATTGGCGAACACCGGGGAGCTGTTTTTT. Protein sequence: CASSPLANTGELFF. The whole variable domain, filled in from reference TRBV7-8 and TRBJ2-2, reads GAGVSQSPRYKVAKRGQDVALRCDPISGHVSLFWYQQALGQGPEFLTYFQNEAQLDKSGLPSDRFFAERPEGSVSTLKIQRTQQEDSAVYLCASSPLANTGELFFGEGSRLTVL.

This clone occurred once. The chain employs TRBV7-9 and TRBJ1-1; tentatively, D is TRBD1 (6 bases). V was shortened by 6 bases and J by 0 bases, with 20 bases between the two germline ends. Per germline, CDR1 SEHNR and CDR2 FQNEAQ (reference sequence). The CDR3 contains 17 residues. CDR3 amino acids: CASSQQGGKGLNTEAFF. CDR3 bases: TGTGCCAGCAGTCAACAGGGTGGAAAGGGCTTGAACACTGAAGCTTTCTTT.

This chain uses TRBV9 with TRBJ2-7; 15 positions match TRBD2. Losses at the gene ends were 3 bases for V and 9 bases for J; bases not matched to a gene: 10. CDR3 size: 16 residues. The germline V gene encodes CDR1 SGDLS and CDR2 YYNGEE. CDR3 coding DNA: TGTGCCAGCAGCGATGGGACTAGCGGGGGGAGTAGTGGGCAGTACTTC. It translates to CASSDGTSGGSSGQYF. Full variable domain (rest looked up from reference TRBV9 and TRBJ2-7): DSGVTQTPKHLITATGQRVTLRCSPRSGDLSVYWYQQSLDQGLQFLIQYYNGEERAKGNILERFSAQQFPDLHSELNLSSLELGDSALYFCASSDGTSGGSSGQYFGPGTRLTVT.

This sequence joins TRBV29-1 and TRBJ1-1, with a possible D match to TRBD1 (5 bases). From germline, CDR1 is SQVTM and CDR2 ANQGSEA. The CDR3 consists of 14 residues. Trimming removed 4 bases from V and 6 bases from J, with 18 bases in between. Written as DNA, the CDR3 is TGCAGCGTTGTCCCCCCGGATCGGGACCCTGAAGCTTTCTTT. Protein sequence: CSVVPPDRDPEAFF.

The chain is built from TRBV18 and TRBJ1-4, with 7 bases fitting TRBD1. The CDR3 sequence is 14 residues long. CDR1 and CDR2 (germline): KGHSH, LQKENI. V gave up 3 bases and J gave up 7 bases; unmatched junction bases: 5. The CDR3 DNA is TGTGCCAGCTCACCTCGACAGGGAGGTGAAAAACTGTTTTTT. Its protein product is CASSPRQGGEKLFF.

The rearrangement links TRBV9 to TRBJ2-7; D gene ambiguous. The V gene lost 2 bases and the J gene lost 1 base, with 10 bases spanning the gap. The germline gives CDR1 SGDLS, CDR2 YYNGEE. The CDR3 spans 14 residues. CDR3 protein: CASSVSSSSYEQYF. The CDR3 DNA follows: TGTGCCAGCAGCGTTAGCAGCTCATCCTACGAGCAGTACTTC.

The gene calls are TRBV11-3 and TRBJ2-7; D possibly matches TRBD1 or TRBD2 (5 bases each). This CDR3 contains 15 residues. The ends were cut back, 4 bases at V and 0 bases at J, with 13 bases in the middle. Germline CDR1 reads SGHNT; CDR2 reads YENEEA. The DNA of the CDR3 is TGTGCCAGCAGCTCGAAGAGGGGAACCTCCTACGAGCAGTACTTC. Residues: CASSSKRGTSYEQYF. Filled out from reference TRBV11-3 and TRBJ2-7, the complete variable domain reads EAGVVQSPRYKIIEKKQPVAFWCNPISGHNTLYWYLQNLGQGPELLIRYENEEAVDDSQLPKDRFSAERLKGVDSTLKIQPAELGDSAVYLCASSSKRGTSYEQYFGPGTRLTVT.

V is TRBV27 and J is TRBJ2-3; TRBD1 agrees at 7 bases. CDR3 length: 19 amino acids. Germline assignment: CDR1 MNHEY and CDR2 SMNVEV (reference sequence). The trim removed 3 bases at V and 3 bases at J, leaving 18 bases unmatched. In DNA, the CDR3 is TGTGCCAGCAGTTTGCGAGGAGGACGAACAGGGGAACTGACAGATACGCAGTATTTT. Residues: CASSLRGGRTGELTDTQYF.

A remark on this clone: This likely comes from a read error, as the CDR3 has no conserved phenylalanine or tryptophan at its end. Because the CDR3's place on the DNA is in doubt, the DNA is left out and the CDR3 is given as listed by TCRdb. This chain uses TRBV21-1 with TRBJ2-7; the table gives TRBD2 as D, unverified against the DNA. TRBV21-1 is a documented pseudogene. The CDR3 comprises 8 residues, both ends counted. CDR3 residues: CASSPSGS.

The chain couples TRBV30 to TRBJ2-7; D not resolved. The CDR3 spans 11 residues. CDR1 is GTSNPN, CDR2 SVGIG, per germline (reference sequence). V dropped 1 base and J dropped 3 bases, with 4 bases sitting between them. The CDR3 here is CAWSADYEQYF. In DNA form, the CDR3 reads TGTGCCTGGAGTGCCGACTACGAGCAGTACTTC. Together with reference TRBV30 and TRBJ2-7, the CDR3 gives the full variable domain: SQTIHQWPATLVQPVGSPLSLECTVEGTSNPNLYWYRQAAGRGLQLLFYSVGIGQISSEVPQNLSASRPQDRQFILSSKKLLLSDSGFYLCAWSADYEQYFGPGTRLTVT.

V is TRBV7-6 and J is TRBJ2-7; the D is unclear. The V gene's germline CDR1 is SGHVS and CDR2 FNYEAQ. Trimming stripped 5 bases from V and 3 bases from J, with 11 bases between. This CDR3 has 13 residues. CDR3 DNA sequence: TGTGCCAGCAGCCCGAATTCTCACTACGAGCAGTACTTC. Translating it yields CASSPNSHYEQYF.

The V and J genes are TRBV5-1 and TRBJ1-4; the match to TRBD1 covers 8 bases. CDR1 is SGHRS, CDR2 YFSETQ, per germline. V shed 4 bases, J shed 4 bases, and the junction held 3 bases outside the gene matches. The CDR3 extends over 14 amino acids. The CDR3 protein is CASSIGQGNEKLFF. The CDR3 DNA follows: TGCGCCAGCAGCATTGGACAGGGTAATGAAAAACTGTTTTTT.

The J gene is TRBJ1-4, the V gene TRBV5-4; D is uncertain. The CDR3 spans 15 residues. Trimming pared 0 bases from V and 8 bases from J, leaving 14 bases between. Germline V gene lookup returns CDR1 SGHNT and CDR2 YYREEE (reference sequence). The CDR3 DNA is TGTGCCAGCAGCTTGGCCGAAGGCCTAGGCGAAAAACTGTTTTTT. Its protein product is CASSLAEGLGEKLFF.

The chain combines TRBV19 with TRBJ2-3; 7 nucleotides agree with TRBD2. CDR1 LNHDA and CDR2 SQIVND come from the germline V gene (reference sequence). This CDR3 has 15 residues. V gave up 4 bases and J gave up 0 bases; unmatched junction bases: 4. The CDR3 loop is CASSTPGGSTDTQYF. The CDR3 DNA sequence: TGTGCCAGTAGTACCCCCGGGGGGAGCACAGATACGCAGTATTTT.

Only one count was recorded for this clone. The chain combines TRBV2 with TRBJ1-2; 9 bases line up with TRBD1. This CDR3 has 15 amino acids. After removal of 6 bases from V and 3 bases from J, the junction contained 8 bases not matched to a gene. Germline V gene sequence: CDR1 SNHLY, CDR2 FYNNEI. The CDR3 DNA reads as TGTGCCAGCAGCGAGGGGGACAGGGTTTACTATGGCTACACCTTC. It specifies CASSEGDRVYYGYTF.